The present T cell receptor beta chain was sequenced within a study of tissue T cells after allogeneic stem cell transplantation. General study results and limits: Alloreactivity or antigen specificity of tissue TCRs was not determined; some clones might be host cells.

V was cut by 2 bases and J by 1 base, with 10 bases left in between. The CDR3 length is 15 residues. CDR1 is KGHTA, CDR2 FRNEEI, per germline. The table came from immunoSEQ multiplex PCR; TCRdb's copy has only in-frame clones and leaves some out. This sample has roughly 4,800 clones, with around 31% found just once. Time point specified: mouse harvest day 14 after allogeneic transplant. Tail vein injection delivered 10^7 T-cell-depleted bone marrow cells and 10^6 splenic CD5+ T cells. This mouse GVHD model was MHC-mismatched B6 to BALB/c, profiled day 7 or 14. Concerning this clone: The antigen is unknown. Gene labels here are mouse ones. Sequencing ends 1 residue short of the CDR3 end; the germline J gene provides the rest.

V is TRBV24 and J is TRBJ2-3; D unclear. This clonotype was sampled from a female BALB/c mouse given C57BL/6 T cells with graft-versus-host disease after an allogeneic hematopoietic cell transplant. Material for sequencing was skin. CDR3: CASSLKGEGAETLYF. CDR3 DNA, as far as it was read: TGTGCCAGCAGTCTGAAGGGCGAGGGTGCAGAAACGCTGTAT.